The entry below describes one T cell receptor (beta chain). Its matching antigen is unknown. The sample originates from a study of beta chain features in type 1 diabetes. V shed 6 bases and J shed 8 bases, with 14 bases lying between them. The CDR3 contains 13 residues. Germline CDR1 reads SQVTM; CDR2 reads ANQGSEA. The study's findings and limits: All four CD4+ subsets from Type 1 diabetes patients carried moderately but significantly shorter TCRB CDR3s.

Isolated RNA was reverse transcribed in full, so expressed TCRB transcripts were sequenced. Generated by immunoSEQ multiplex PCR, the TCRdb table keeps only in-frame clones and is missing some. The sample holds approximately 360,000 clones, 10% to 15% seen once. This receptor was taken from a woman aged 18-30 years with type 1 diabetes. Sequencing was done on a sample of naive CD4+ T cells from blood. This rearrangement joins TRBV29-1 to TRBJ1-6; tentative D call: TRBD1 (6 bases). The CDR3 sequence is CSVRGQPDSPLHF. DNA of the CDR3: TGCAGCGTCCGCGGACAGCCCGATTCACCCCTCCACTTT.